The 14 T cell receptor beta chains given below trace back to one sample, sequenced in a study of Graves' ophthalmopathy and Graves' hyperthyroidism. Scientists amplified the TCR beta CDR3 regions from RNA transcripts. The authors performed first-round RT-PCR with HTBI primers and then a second-round multiplex PCR. TCRdb redid the calling of the multiplex PCR reads with MiXCR, one entry per CDR3 protein. The data contain roughly 600,000 distinct CDR3 sequences, roughly 40% of them singletons. The specimen was peripheral blood or thyroid tissue (not recorded which). The receptor set was obtained from an adult man with Graves' hyperthyroidism.

The chain is built from TRBV4-1 and TRBJ1-1, with a possible D match to TRBD1 (6 bases). The CDR3 totals 16 residues. Germline-derived CDR1 and CDR2 are MGHRA and YSYEKL. V shed 1 base and J shed 0 bases, with 12 bases lying between them. The CDR3 DNA sequence: TGCGCCAGCAGCCAAGTGGGGGGCGCGATGAACACTGAAGCTTTCTTT. Encoded protein: CASSQVGGAMNTEAFF.

This clonotype was observed a few times. The chain carries TRBV9 and TRBJ2-5; 14 bases match TRBD2. The CDR3 spans 20 residues. With 5 bases clipped from V and 4 bases from J, the junction kept 19 bases outside the gene matches. From germline, CDR1 is SGDLS and CDR2 YYNGEE. The CDR3 loop is CASSLWAVGTSGGGGETQYF. In DNA form, the CDR3 reads TGTGCCAGCAGTTTATGGGCTGTCGGGACTAGCGGGGGAGGAGGAGAGACCCAGTACTTC.

In regard to this clonotype: The junction differs from germline at one of its ends, possibly a read error. The V gene is TRBV29-1, the J gene TRBJ1-3; 9 bases line up with TRBD1. Germline V gives CDR1 SQVTM, CDR2 ANQGSEA. This CDR3 is built from 12 residues. The DNA for the CDR3 is TGCAGCGCTCCGGACAGGGGAAACACCATGTATTTT. This encodes CSAPDRGNTMYF.

This clonotype was seen ten or more times. The chain links TRBV19 to TRBJ1-5; a possible D gene is TRBD1 (6 bases). CDR3 size: 15 residues. Germline V CDR1 and CDR2: LNHDA, SQIVND (reference sequence). Trimming took off 6 bases at V and 0 bases at J, with 12 bases between the two ends. The CDR3 is CASRRTAYSNQPQHF. Here the CDR3 DNA reads TGTGCCAGTAGGCGGACAGCTTATAGCAATCAGCCCCAGCATTTT.

There are many counts of this clonotype. This chain connects TRBV2 to TRBJ2-5; D is perhaps TRBD2 (5 bases). The CDR3 spans 13 residues. The V gene's germline CDR1 is SNHLY and CDR2 FYNNEI. The germline V and J ends were trimmed by 6 bases and 2 bases, with 10 bases remaining between them. CDR3 bases: TGTGCCAGCAGAAGAGCGGTGCAAGAGACCCAGTACTTC. It yields the protein CASRRAVQETQYF.

The sample holds many counts of this clonotype. V is TRBV20-1 and J is TRBJ1-2; D not certain. V lost 3 bases, J lost 2 bases, and 10 bases lay in between. Germline values: CDR1 DFQATT, CDR2 SNEGSKA (reference sequence). This CDR3 comprises 13 residues. DNA of the CDR3: TGCAGTGCTAGCCGGCTGGACAACTATGGCTACACCTTC. Protein sequence: CSASRLDNYGYTF.

On this clonotype itself: It may be a read error: a sequence one base away is much more abundant. The rearrangement joins TRBV20-1 to TRBJ2-2; D might be TRBD2 (5 bases). Looked up from germline, CDR1 is DFQATT and CDR2 is SNEGSKA (reference sequence). The CDR3 is made up of 14 amino acids. The V end was cut by 1 base, the J end by 0 bases, with 6 bases between. The CDR3 nucleotides are TGCAGTGCTAGAGGGGGAGCGAACACCGGGGAGCTGTTTTTT. Amino acids: CSARGGANTGELFF.

On this clonotype: This may be a read error: a much more frequent sequence differs by one nucleotide. This chain uses TRBV12-3 or TRBV12-4 with TRBJ2-7; no clear D. With 6 bases removed from V and 5 bases from J, the gap between germline ends came to 11 bases. The CDR3 length is 12 residues. Here the CDR3 reads CASSVLLHEQYF. CDR3 sequence (DNA): TGTGCCAGCAGCGTATTACTCCACGAGCAGTACTTC.

This chain joins TRBV7-2 and TRBJ2-7, with 9 bases identical to TRBD2. J gave up 5 bases and V 10 bases, and 6 bases lay outside the gene matches. The length of the CDR3 is 12 residues. The germline gives CDR1 SGHTA, CDR2 FQGNSA. The CDR3 loop is CATTTSGNEQYF. The CDR3 coding sequence is TGTGCCACAACGACTAGCGGAAACGAGCAGTACTTC. Combining the CDR3 with reference TRBV7-2 and TRBJ2-7 gives the whole variable domain GAGVSQSPSNKVTEKGKDVELRCDPISGHTALYWYRQSLGQGLEFLIYFQGNSAPDKSGLPSDRFSAERTGGSVSTLTIQRTQQEDSAVYLCATTTSGNEQYFGPGTRLTVT.

The rearrangement links TRBV30 to TRBJ2-5, with 7 bases fitting TRBD1. Germline CDR1 reads GTSNPN; CDR2 reads SVGIG (reference sequence). This CDR3 is built from 13 residues. The ends lost 0 bases at V and 5 bases at J; junction bases unmatched: 3. CDR3 protein: CAWSVGTEETQYF. The CDR3 bases are TGTGCCTGGAGTGTAGGGACAGAGGAGACCCAGTACTTC.

There are a few counts of this clonotype. A read error may explain this, as a much larger clone is one base away. The J gene is TRBJ1-3, the V gene TRBV7-9; D gene unclear. V shed 1 base and J shed 3 bases, with 4 bases lying between them. Germline V gene sequence: CDR1 SEHNR, CDR2 FQNEAQ (reference sequence). The CDR3 sequence is 13 residues long. CDR3 bases: TGTGCCAGCAGCTTAGAGGGTGGAAACACCATATATTTT. The encoded protein is CASSLEGGNTIYF.

This chain connects TRBV10-2 to TRBJ2-6; 7 nucleotides align to TRBD2. The length of the CDR3 is 15 residues. The V segment lost 4 bases and the J segment 1 base; nucleotides outside the gene matches: 1. Germline assignment: CDR1 WSHSY and CDR2 SAAADI. For the CDR3, the DNA is TGCGCCAGCAGTGGGGGGGGATCTGGGGCCAACGTCCTGACTTTC. Protein sequence: CASSGGGSGANVLTF.

The chain combines TRBV19 with TRBJ2-7; 8 bases are shared with TRBD2. The CDR3 runs to 13 residues. The germline V gene has CDR1 LNHDA and CDR2 SQIVND (reference sequence). This CDR3 is CARAGLGSYEQYF. CDR3 DNA sequence: TGTGCTAGGGCGGGACTAGGCTCCTACGAGCAGTACTTC.

As to this clonotype: This CDR3 is missing its conserved last phenylalanine or tryptophan, likely due to a read error. The rearrangement joins TRBV19 to TRBJ2-7; 9 bases map to TRBD2. The CDR3 contains 14 residues. Germline CDR1 and CDR2: LNHDA and SQIVND (reference sequence). The trim removed 2 bases at V and 2 bases at J, leaving 1 base unmatched. CDR3 residues: CASSISGGTYEQYL. The CDR3 nucleotides read TGTGCCAGTAGTATAAGCGGGGGGACCTACGAGCAGTACCTC.